These 10 T cell receptor beta chains originate from one sample sequenced in a study of cytomegalovirus exposure and HLA in healthy donors. Researchers ran the PCR with 60 Vbeta and 13 Jbeta primers. Here immunoSEQ multiplex PCR was the method, and the copy in TCRdb shows in-frame clones only, minus some. The sample has tens of thousands of clones; the top ten hold roughly 1.5%. The sample taken for sequencing was PBMCs. The receptors shown here come from a woman aged 55-75 years in good health and CMV-seronegative.

CDR3 region: CASMEVYGNYGYTF. CDR3 bases: TGTGCCAGCATGGAGGTATACGGGAACTATGGCTACACCTTC. The chain couples TRBV28 to TRBJ1-2; no firm D call. The V gene's germline CDR1 is MDHEN and CDR2 SYDVKM. CDR3 length: 14 residues. Trimming shortened V by 7 bases and J by 2 bases, and 14 bases separated the two germline ends.

The J gene is TRBJ1-3, the V gene TRBV6-5; D is ambiguous. V was cut by 7 bases and J by 6 bases, with 19 bases left in between. CDR1 and CDR2 from the germline V gene are MNHEY and SVGAGI. This CDR3 region has 15 residues. Here the CDR3 DNA reads TGTGCCAGCACTACTAGTTGGACTAGCCAAAACACCATATATTTT. It is translated as CASTTSWTSQNTIYF.

This chain links TRBV28 with TRBJ1-6; 8 bases align to TRBD1. This CDR3 region has 14 residues. V gave up 3 bases and J gave up 10 bases; unmatched junction bases: 5. CDR1 and CDR2 from the germline V gene are MDHEN and SYDVKM. The CDR3 loop reads CASSLQGAWSPLHF. DNA of the CDR3: TGTGCCAGCAGTTTGCAGGGGGCTTGGTCACCCCTCCACTTT.

The chain joins TRBV19 to TRBJ2-7, with 9 bases that match TRBD1. The CDR3 extends over 15 amino acids. Losses at the gene ends were 1 base for V and 4 bases for J; bases not matched to a gene: 5. Looked up from germline, CDR1 is LNHDA and CDR2 is SQIVND (reference sequence). CDR3 in DNA: TGTGCCAGTAGTATAGTTGGACAGGGGACATACGAGCAGTACTTC. This translates into CASSIVGQGTYEQYF.

About this clone: Other DNA sequences in this sample translate to the same CDR3. This sequence joins TRBV20-1 and TRBJ1-2, with D unclear. CDR3 length equals 11 residues. CDR1 DFQATT and CDR2 SNEGSKA come from the germline V gene (reference sequence). Trimming pared 3 bases from V and 5 bases from J, leaving 7 bases between. The CDR3 DNA is TGCAGTGCTAGTCTCGAGTATGGCTACACCTTC. Protein sequence: CSASLEYGYTF.

CDR3 coding DNA: TGTGCCATCAGAGCCGGGACTAGCGGCTACGAGCAGTACTTC. Protein product: CAIRAGTSGYEQYF. The chain joins TRBV10-3 to TRBJ2-7; the match to TRBD2 covers 11 bases. Germline CDR1 and CDR2: ENHRY and SYGVKD. V was clipped by 6 bases and J by 3 bases; unmatched bases: 4. This CDR3 has 14 residues.

This sequence joins TRBV7-9 and TRBJ2-7; D not certain. The CDR3 contains 11 residues. Trimming removed 2 bases at V and 4 bases at J, with 3 bases between. CDR1 SEHNR and CDR2 FQNEAQ come from the germline V gene (reference sequence). The CDR3 nucleotides read TGTGCCAGCAGCTTATCGTACGAGCAGTACTTC. Protein: CASSLSYEQYF.

The V gene is TRBV5-1, the J gene TRBJ2-5, with D possibly TRBD1 on 6 matching bases. V was cut by 7 bases and J by 0 bases, with 10 bases left in between. The germline V gene has CDR1 SGHRS and CDR2 YFSETQ. The CDR3 extends over 13 amino acids. The CDR3 sequence is CASQGWNQETQYF. The DNA of the CDR3 is TGCGCCAGCCAGGGGTGGAACCAAGAGACCCAGTACTTC. Full variable domain (rest looked up from reference TRBV5-1 and TRBJ2-5): KAGVTQTPRYLIKTRGQQVTLSCSPISGHRSVSWYQQTPGQGLQFLFEYFSETQRNKGNFPGRFSGRQFSNSRSEMNVSTLELGDSALYLCASQGWNQETQYFGPGTRLLVL.

The chain joins TRBV7-3 to TRBJ1-1; 7 bases map to TRBD1. The length of the CDR3 is 14 residues. The V and J ends lost 5 bases and 1 base, in that order; junction bases with no gene match: 4. Germline V gene sequence: CDR1 SGHTA, CDR2 FQGTGA. The CDR3 sequence is CASSPTGANTEAFF. CDR3 DNA sequence: TGTGCCAGCAGCCCAACAGGGGCGAACACTGAAGCTTTCTTT.

The chain combines TRBV5-4 with TRBJ1-4; 8 nucleotides match TRBD1. Trimming removed 4 bases from V and 4 bases from J; junction bases left unmatched: 9. Germline V lookup: CDR1 SGHNT, CDR2 YYREEE (reference sequence). The CDR3 extends over 16 amino acids. The CDR3 here is CASSRNQGAGNEKLFF. In nucleotides, the CDR3 is TGTGCCAGCAGCAGGAACCAGGGGGCGGGTAATGAAAAACTGTTTTTT. The variable domain in full, with the rest retrieved from reference TRBV5-4 and TRBJ1-4, is ETGVTQSPTHLIKTRGQQVTLRCSSQSGHNTVSWYQQALGQGPQFIFQYYREEENGRGNFPPRFSGLQFPNYSSELNVNALELDDSALYLCASSRNQGAGNEKLFFGSGTQLSVL.